These 23 T cell receptor beta chains were all obtained from the same sample, sequenced in a study of blood T cell repertoires in COVID-19. Repertoires were generated with immunoSEQ multiplex PCR, while TCRdb's copy carries only in-frame clones and drops some. The repertoire holds 360,000 or so clones, roughly nine tenths seen once, with about 3.9% in the top ten. The sequencing sample was made of peripheral blood. The origin of the receptors is a woman aged 55-70 years with COVID-19, enrolled during active disease.

This rearrangement joins TRBV10-3 to TRBJ1-2; D is unresolved. CDR1 and CDR2 from the germline V gene are ENHRY and SYGVKD. Trimming removed 5 bases from V and 0 bases from J, with 10 bases in between. There are 14 residues in the CDR3. CDR3: CAISTDTANYGYTF. CDR3 DNA sequence: TGTGCCATCAGTACAGACACCGCTAACTATGGCTACACCTTC.

The chain combines TRBV19 with TRBJ2-7; 10 bases are shared with TRBD1. After removal of 6 bases from V and 2 bases from J, the junction contained 7 bases not matched to a gene. Germline-derived CDR1 and CDR2 are LNHDA and SQIVND (reference sequence). There are 15 residues in the CDR3. Written as DNA, the CDR3 is TGTGCCAGTAGGTTCCGGGACAGGGGTGCCTACGAGCAGTACTTC. Protein product: CASRFRDRGAYEQYF.

The V call is TRBV5-4, the J call TRBJ1-5; D is undetermined. From germline, CDR1 is SGHNT and CDR2 YYREEE (reference sequence). The CDR3 sequence is 15 residues long. The V end was cut by 1 base, the J end by 0 bases, with 8 bases between. CDR3 protein: CASSLKGASNQPQHF. Here the CDR3 DNA reads TGTGCCAGCAGCTTGAAAGGAGCTAGCAATCAGCCCCAGCATTTT.

The CDR3 sequence is CASSQTMIRENTEAFF. CDR3 DNA sequence: TGTGCCAGCAGCCAAACCATGATTCGGGAGAACACTGAAGCTTTCTTT. The chain has TRBV4-2 and TRBJ1-1, with D uncertain. With 2 bases removed from V and 1 base from J, the gap between germline ends came to 14 bases. This CDR3 is 16 amino acids long. The germline CDR1 and CDR2 sequences are LGHNA and YNFKEQ.

The chain couples TRBV9 to TRBJ2-5, with a weak D call TRBD2 (7 bases). The CDR3 is 15 amino acids. CDR1 is SGDLS and CDR2 is YYNGEE in the germline V gene. Trimming removed 3 bases at V and 5 bases at J, with 17 bases between. The chain's CDR3 is CASSADPGGRETQYF. CDR3 DNA sequence: TGTGCCAGCAGCGCCGACCCCGGGGGGCGGGAGACCCAGTACTTC.

In DNA form, the CDR3 reads TGCAGCGTTGAAACAGGGAAATATGGCTACACCTTC. Translating gives CSVETGKYGYTF. This chain connects TRBV29-1 to TRBJ1-2; a weak D match, TRBD1 (6 bases). Trimming stripped 2 bases from V and 5 bases from J, with 9 bases between. The V gene's germline CDR1 is SQVTM and CDR2 ANQGSEA. CDR3 length equals 12 residues.

The V and J genes are TRBV5-8 and TRBJ1-2, with 9 bases matching TRBD1. The V segment lost 4 bases and the J segment 8 bases; nucleotides outside the gene matches: 15. The CDR3 sequence is 16 residues long. CDR1 is SGHTS, CDR2 YDEGEE, per germline. CDR3: CASSPDRGSLMGGYTF. CDR3 bases: TGTGCCAGCAGCCCGGACAGGGGCTCCCTCATGGGGGGCTACACCTTC.

In its sample, this clone was seen a few times. The chain combines TRBV5-1 with TRBJ1-6, with 7 nucleotides matching TRBD1. The junction had 14 bases not matched to a gene; V was cut back by 2 bases and J by 0 bases. The CDR3 covers 20 residues. Germline lookup yields CDR1 SGHRS and CDR2 YFSETQ. The CDR3 sequence is CASSLLPGQHSSSYNSPLHF. The CDR3 nucleotides are TGCGCCAGCAGCTTACTTCCGGGACAGCATTCTAGCTCCTATAATTCACCCCTCCACTTT.

The CDR3 region is CASSRGTDTQYF. CDR3 DNA: TGTGCCAGCAGCAGAGGGACAGATACGCAGTATTTT. The V gene is TRBV6-2 or TRBV6-3, the J gene TRBJ2-3, with D tentatively TRBD2 (5 bases). The CDR3 runs 12 residues. V lost 6 bases and J lost 3, with 7 bases in between. Germline assignment: CDR1 MNHEY and CDR2 SVGEGT.

The rearrangement joins TRBV7-6 to TRBJ1-2; 8 bases line up with TRBD1. With V trimmed by 5 bases and J by 0 bases, 8 bases remained unmatched. CDR1 and CDR2 (germline): SGHVS, FNYEAQ. The length of the CDR3 is 16 residues. CDR3 DNA: TGTGCCAGCAGCGCTGAACCGGGACAGGCTAACTATGGCTACACCTTC. Translating gives CASSAEPGQANYGYTF.

The chain has TRBV11-1 and TRBJ1-6, with D unclear. Per the germline V gene, CDR1 is SGHAT and CDR2 is FQDESV (reference sequence). The V end was cut by 4 bases, the J end by 6 bases, with 13 bases between. The CDR3 totals 15 residues. CDR3 sequence: CASSSRGISNSPLHF. In DNA form, the CDR3 reads TGTGCCAGCAGCTCAAGAGGGATCTCTAATTCACCCCTCCACTTT.

Of note for this clone: The same CDR3 can be traced to other DNA sequences in this sample. The gene calls are TRBV5-1 and TRBJ1-3; a weak D match, TRBD1 (5 bases). CDR3 length: 15 residues. Trimming stripped 0 bases from V and 4 bases from J, with 11 bases between. Germline V gene sequence: CDR1 SGHRS, CDR2 YFSETQ. CDR3 bases: TGCGCCAGCAGCTTGGAAGGGGCGCGGGGAAACACCATATATTTT. Amino acids: CASSLEGARGNTIYF.

Only one count was recorded for this clone. CDR3 DNA sequence: TGTGCCAGCAGCGCTGGACAGGGGGGCACTAACTATGGCTACACCTTC. Translation: CASSAGQGGTNYGYTF. The chain is built from TRBV9 and TRBJ1-2; the match to TRBD1 covers 10 bases. The length of the CDR3 is 16 residues. CDR1 SGDLS and CDR2 YYNGEE come from the germline V gene. J gave up 0 bases and V 3 bases, and 5 bases lay outside the gene matches. The variable domain in full, completed from reference TRBV9 and TRBJ1-2, reads DSGVTQTPKHLITATGQRVTLRCSPRSGDLSVYWYQQSLDQGLQFLIQYYNGEERAKGNILERFSAQQFPDLHSELNLSSLELGDSALYFCASSAGQGGTNYGYTFGSGTRLTVV.

CDR3 sequence reads: CASSQAGTSLAGELFF. DNA for the CDR3: TGCGCCAGCAGCCAGGCCGGGACTAGCCTGGCCGGGGAGCTGTTTTTT. The rearrangement links TRBV4-1 to TRBJ2-2; 9 bases map to TRBD2. V was clipped by 3 bases and J by 6 bases; unmatched bases: 8. The CDR3 sequence is 16 residues long. CDR1 is MGHRA and CDR2 is YSYEKL in the germline V gene.

The chain employs TRBV7-3 and TRBJ1-1, with a possible D match to TRBD1 (6 bases). Trimming removed 5 bases from V and 6 bases from J, with 19 bases in between. In germline, CDR1 is SGHTA, CDR2 FQGTGA. The CDR3 has 15 residues. Here the CDR3 reads CASSPRGSGTAEAFF. For the CDR3, the DNA is TGTGCCAGCAGCCCCAGGGGCTCGGGAACCGCTGAAGCTTTCTTT.

In this sample, this clone turned up once. The chain combines TRBV29-1 with TRBJ1-1; a weak D match, TRBD1 (6 bases). Trimming removed 4 bases at V and 4 bases at J, with 16 bases between. This CDR3 is built from 14 residues. CDR1 and CDR2 from the germline V gene are SQVTM and ANQGSEA. CDR3 nucleotides: TGCAGCGTTGCCCTACAGGGTATTGGCACTGAAGCTTTCTTT. Residues: CSVALQGIGTEAFF.

J is TRBJ1-1 and V is TRBV2; TRBD1 might be the D (6 bases). Germline loops: CDR1 SNHLY, CDR2 FYNNEI. The germline V and J ends were trimmed by 8 bases and 6 bases, with 16 bases remaining between them. This CDR3 is 13 amino acids long. The CDR3 sequence: CASGDIANAEAFF. The CDR3, as DNA: TGTGCCAGCGGGGACATAGCAAATGCTGAAGCTTTCTTT.

This chain connects TRBV6-5 to TRBJ1-1, with unresolved D. V lost 8 bases and J lost 3, with 7 bases in between. The germline V gene encodes CDR1 MNHEY and CDR2 SVGAGI. This CDR3 region has 11 residues. CDR3 in amino acids: CASAEDTEAFF. CDR3 nucleotides: TGTGCCAGCGCCGAGGACACTGAAGCTTTCTTT.

The rearrangement uses TRBV5-1 and TRBJ1-1; TRBD1 matches 7 bases. The CDR3 consists of 14 residues. V dropped 5 bases and J dropped 3; count of bases not matched to a gene: 7. Germline V gives CDR1 SGHRS, CDR2 YFSETQ. CDR3 protein: CASSGGTVYTEAFF. The DNA for the CDR3 is TGCGCCAGCAGTGGGGGGACAGTCTACACTGAAGCTTTCTTT.

The rearrangement uses TRBV27 and TRBJ2-1, with D possibly matching TRBD1 (6 bases). V was shortened by 3 bases and J by 7 bases, with 16 bases between the two germline ends. The CDR3 totals 15 residues. Germline V gene lookup returns CDR1 MNHEY and CDR2 SMNVEV (reference sequence). This CDR3 reads CASSFSITGPNEQFF. The CDR3 DNA reads TGTGCCAGCAGTTTTTCGATTACAGGGCCAAATGAGCAGTTCTTC.

This chain links TRBV24-1 with TRBJ1-2, with TRBD1 matching 9 bases. V shed 2 bases, J shed 3 bases, and the junction held 3 bases outside the gene matches. Germline assignment: CDR1 KGHDR and CDR2 SFDVKD. This CDR3 has 15 amino acids. The CDR3 DNA follows: TGTGCCACCAGTGATTCCGGGACAGGGCACTATGGCTACACCTTC. Translated: CATSDSGTGHYGYTF.

The gene calls are TRBV18 and TRBJ2-7; no firm D call. Trimming shortened V by 0 bases and J by 3 bases, and 9 bases separated the two germline ends. The CDR3 consists of 14 residues. The V gene's germline CDR1 is KGHSH and CDR2 LQKENI. DNA of the CDR3: TGTGCCAGCTCACCACCTGGCAGGCTCTACGAGCAGTACTTC. Amino acid sequence: CASSPPGRLYEQYF.

The rearrangement links TRBV3-1 (or the pseudogene TRBV3-2) to TRBJ1-1; 9 positions agree with TRBD1. Germline V gives CDR1 LGHDT, CDR2 YNNKEL (reference sequence). This CDR3 spans 15 amino acids. Trimming at V came to 1 base and at J to 2 bases, leaving 2 bases not matched to a gene. The CDR3: CASSQGDRVNTEAFF. CDR3 sequence (DNA): TGTGCCAGCAGCCAAGGGGACAGGGTTAACACTGAAGCTTTCTTT.